This TCR beta chain was profiled in a study of cytomegalovirus exposure and HLA in healthy donors. About the study: T cells numbering about 200 million yielded around 120 million unique TCR beta sequences in an earlier analysis. Early released data comprised around 80 million unique TCRs from HLA-typed donors. Study-level findings and limits: It was reported that TCR beta sequences correctly inferred the HLA-A and HLA-B alleles for most subjects. The listing of roughly 160 TCR beta chains classed them as cytomegalovirus-associated.

This CDR3 comprises 14 residues. The germline V gene encodes CDR1 KGHSH and CDR2 LQKENI. Trimming cost V 5 bases and J 5 bases; bases outside gene matches: 3. This clone has just a few counts. Its target is unknown. The PCR employed 60 Vbeta primers together with 13 Jbeta primers. This table comes from immunoSEQ multiplex PCR, and its TCRdb copy is limited to in-frame clones, with some not included. The table shows roughly 100,000 clones, with about three fifths occurring only once. This chain connects TRBV18 to TRBJ1-5; 10 bases fit TRBD1. The sample was PBMCs. This clonotype was obtained from a human donor in good health. CDR3 sequence: CASSGTGVYQPQHF. As DNA, the CDR3 is TGTGCCAGCTCAGGGACAGGGGTTTATCAGCCCCAGCATTTT.